These 19 T cell receptor beta chains originate from one sample sequenced in a study of blood T cell repertoires in COVID-19. The protocol was immunoSEQ multiplex PCR, while the TCRdb copy is restricted to in-frame clones and leaves out a portion. This table holds 150,000 to 200,000 clones, about nine tenths found once. Sample: peripheral blood. These receptors all come from a woman aged 45 to 65 with acute or convalescent COVID-19.

The chain employs TRBV5-6 and TRBJ1-1; TRBD1 agrees at 7 bases. Germline loops: CDR1 SGHDT, CDR2 YYEEEE. J lost 5 bases, V lost 4 bases, and 14 bases had no gene match. This CDR3 comprises 16 residues. CDR3 DNA sequence: TGTGCCAGCAGCCGGCGACGTACAGGGGATTTTACTGAAGCTTTCTTT. As protein: CASSRRRTGDFTEAFF. Full variable domain (outside the CDR3, taken from reference TRBV5-6 and TRBJ1-1): DAGVTQSPTHLIKTRGQQVTLRCSPKSGHDTVSWYQQALGQGPQFIFQYYEEEERQRGNFPDRFSGHQFPNYSSELNVNALLLGDSALYLCASSRRRTGDFTEAFFGQGTRLTVV.

This clone appeared a few times. The chain combines TRBV29-1 with TRBJ1-3, with D possibly matching TRBD1 (6 bases). CDR1 is SQVTM, CDR2 ANQGSEA, per germline. The V end lost 7 bases, the J end lost 2 bases, and 12 bases lay between the germline ends. The CDR3 is made up of 13 amino acids. The CDR3 protein is CSGSPGAGNTIYF. CDR3 DNA sequence: TGCAGCGGAAGCCCAGGGGCTGGAAACACCATATATTTT.

This clone was detected only once. This chain uses TRBV5-5 with TRBJ2-3; D is unresolved. The CDR3 is 16 amino acids. Germline V lookup: CDR1 SGHKS, CDR2 YYEKEE (reference sequence). Trimming removed 0 bases from V and 0 bases from J, with 11 bases in between. CDR3 in DNA: TGTGCCAGCAGCTTGGCCAGTCCGATTAGCACAGATACGCAGTATTTT. Amino acid sequence: CASSLASPISTDTQYF.

The chain uses TRBV7-9 and TRBJ2-5; 8 bases are shared with TRBD2. J lost 1 base, V lost 4 bases, and 5 bases had no gene match. The CDR3 covers 15 residues. CDR1 and CDR2 (germline): SEHNR, FQNEAQ (reference sequence). CDR3 DNA sequence: TGTGCCAGCAGCTCTCTGGGACTAGGCCAAGAGACCCAGTACTTC. Protein product: CASSSLGLGQETQYF. Full variable domain (outside the CDR3, taken from reference TRBV7-9 and TRBJ2-5): DTGVSQNPRHKITKRGQNVTFRCDPISEHNRLYWYRQTLGQGPEFLTYFQNEAQLEKSRLLSDRFSAERPKGSFSTLEIQRTEQGDSAMYLCASSSLGLGQETQYFGPGTRLLVL.

The CDR3 region is CASNRQGSSNEQFF. CDR3 nucleotides: TGTGCCAGCAATCGACAGGGTTCGTCCAATGAGCAGTTCTTC. V gene TRBV7-9 combines with J gene TRBJ2-1; 7 nucleotides line up with TRBD1. From germline, CDR1 is SEHNR and CDR2 FQNEAQ (reference sequence). The J segment lost 6 bases and the V segment lost 7 bases, leaving 9 bases of the junction unmatched. The CDR3 extends over 14 amino acids.

This clone has more than one count but fewer than ten. This sequence joins TRBV19 and TRBJ1-1; 9 bases agree with TRBD1. The CDR3 is 14 residues long. The V segment lost 8 bases and the J segment 5 bases; nucleotides outside the gene matches: 9. Germline V gene lookup returns CDR1 LNHDA and CDR2 SQIVND (reference sequence). The CDR3 DNA reads TGTGCCAGTGAGGGACAGGGCAGAGGTACTGAAGCTTTCTTT. It yields the protein CASEGQGRGTEAFF. The full variable domain, its missing parts supplied by reference TRBV19 and TRBJ1-1, is DGGITQSPKYLFRKEGQNVTLSCEQNLNHDAMYWYRQDPGQGLRLIYYSQIVNDFQKGDIAEGYSVSREKKESFPLTVTSAQKNPTAFYLCASEGQGRGTEAFFGQGTRLTVV.

The chain links TRBV10-3 to TRBJ1-5; 8 bases map to TRBD1. The CDR3 covers 15 residues. Trimming took 0 bases from V and 10 from J; bases not matched to a gene: 8. CDR1 and CDR2 (germline): ENHRY, SYGVKD. CDR3 in DNA: TGTGCCATCAGTGAGTCAGGACAGGGCGTGAGTCCCCAGCATTTT. Translation: CAISESGQGVSPQHF.

The chain uses TRBV18 and TRBJ1-1; 8 nucleotides agree with TRBD1. Trimming removed 3 bases from V and 5 bases from J; junction bases left unmatched: 8. The germline V gene has CDR1 KGHSH and CDR2 LQKENI. The CDR3 spans 15 residues. CDR3 DNA: TGTGCCAGCTCACCCCAGGGGGCGCGTCGGACTGAAGCTTTCTTT. Translated: CASSPQGARRTEAFF.

This chain links TRBV12-3 or TRBV12-4 with TRBJ1-2; 7 bases match TRBD1. The CDR3 has 13 amino acids. J gave up 4 bases and V 5 bases, and 4 bases lay outside the gene matches. This CDR3 is CASSRGTAYGYTF. In nucleotides, the CDR3 is TGTGCCAGCAGTCGCGGGACAGCCTATGGCTACACCTTC.

The J gene is TRBJ1-3, the V gene TRBV10-3; 9 bases align to TRBD1. The junction had 5 bases not matched to a gene; V was cut back by 8 bases and J by 3 bases. The CDR3 is 14 residues long. Germline V gene sequence: CDR1 ENHRY, CDR2 SYGVKD. The CDR3 DNA reads as TGTGCCATCTCACAGGGGGCCCTTGGAAACACCATATATTTT. It yields the protein CAISQGALGNTIYF.

This clone was found a few times. The V gene is TRBV5-4, the J gene TRBJ1-2, with TRBD1 as a possible D gene (6 bases). There are 15 residues in the CDR3. CDR1 SGHNT and CDR2 YYREEE come from the germline V gene (reference sequence). V shed 4 bases and J shed 3 bases, with 16 bases lying between them. This chain's CDR3 is CASSVWAGVHYGYTF. CDR3 nucleotides: TGTGCCAGCAGCGTTTGGGCAGGGGTACACTATGGCTACACCTTC.

The rearrangement links TRBV19 to TRBJ2-2; D gene uncertain. Trimming stripped 2 bases from V and 3 bases from J, with 4 bases between. Germline V gene data show CDR1 as LNHDA and CDR2 as SQIVND (reference sequence). The CDR3 extends over 13 amino acids. CDR3 DNA sequence: TGTGCCAGTAGTATAAGAGACACCGGGGAGCTGTTTTTT. Translating gives CASSIRDTGELFF.

The V gene is TRBV5-3, the J gene TRBJ2-7, with TRBD2 matching over 9 bases. TRBV5-3 is annotated as an ORF whose role is uncertain. This CDR3 region has 14 residues. V trimming: 4 bases; J trimming: 7 bases; junction bases outside the gene matches: 9. CDR3 DNA sequence: TGTGCCAGAAGCCCCTTAGCGGGAGCGGGGGAGCAGTACTTC. It translates to CARSPLAGAGEQYF.

This clone has just one count. The chain employs TRBV5-1 and TRBJ2-3, with D uncertain. Germline loops: CDR1 SGHRS, CDR2 YFSETQ. This CDR3 is built from 15 residues. With 1 base removed from V and 0 bases from J, the gap between germline ends came to 9 bases. The CDR3, as DNA: TGCGCCAGCAGCTTGATGCCTACTAGCACAGATACGCAGTATTTT. As protein: CASSLMPTSTDTQYF.

A single count supports this clone. The chain uses TRBV6-1 and TRBJ1-5; 11 nucleotides agree with TRBD1. This CDR3 is built from 17 residues. Germline V CDR1 and CDR2: MNHNS, SASEGT. V lost 4 bases, J lost 0 bases, and 5 bases stayed unmatched. CDR3 in amino acids: CASSGGTGGYSNQPQHF. The CDR3 DNA sequence: TGTGCCAGCAGTGGGGGGACAGGGGGATATAGCAATCAGCCCCAGCATTTT.

This clone has just one count. J is TRBJ1-6 and V is TRBV23-1; the D gene is possibly TRBD1 (6 bases). TRBV23-1 is filed as an ORF, its function uncertain. The CDR3 length is 15 residues. With 4 bases removed from V and 4 bases from J, the gap between germline ends came to 11 bases. In DNA form, the CDR3 reads TGCGCCAGCAGTCCGCAGGGGAGTTATAATTCACCCCTCCACTTT. The encoded protein is CASSPQGSYNSPLHF.

The V call is TRBV3-1 (or the pseudogene TRBV3-2), the J call TRBJ2-1; no clear D gene. There are 16 residues in the CDR3. V dropped 0 bases and J dropped 6 bases, with 15 bases sitting between them. Germline V gene lookup returns CDR1 LGHDT and CDR2 YNNKEL (reference sequence). The CDR3 spells CASSQDVYFNGNEQFF. CDR3 sequence (DNA): TGTGCCAGCAGCCAAGATGTCTACTTTAATGGCAATGAGCAGTTCTTC.

The rearrangement uses TRBV15 and TRBJ1-3, with D unresolved. Looked up from germline, CDR1 is LNHNV and CDR2 is YYDKDF (reference sequence). This CDR3 comprises 18 residues. V lost 0 bases, J lost 0 bases, and 15 bases lay in between. The CDR3 loop is CATSRDRVVPVSGNTIYF. CDR3 bases: TGTGCCACCAGCAGAGATAGAGTGGTCCCCGTCTCTGGAAACACCATATATTTT. The variable domain in full, completed from reference TRBV15 and TRBJ1-3, reads DAMVIQNPRYQVTQFGKPVTLSCSQTLNHNVMYWYQQKSSQAPKLLFHYYDKDFNNEADTPDNFQSRRPNTSFCFLDIRSPGLGDTAMYLCATSRDRVVPVSGNTIYFGEGSWLTVV.

The chain couples TRBV12-3 or TRBV12-4 to TRBJ1-2; D might be TRBD1 (6 bases). CDR3 length: 13 residues. The V end was cut by 3 bases, the J end by 2 bases, with 7 bases between. The CDR3 is CASSFTGNYGYTF. As DNA, the CDR3 is TGTGCCAGCAGTTTCACAGGGAACTATGGCTACACCTTC.